This T cell receptor beta chain was captured in a study of blood T cell repertoires in COVID-19. Study-wide background: Acute and convalescent COVID-19 samples came from the United States, Italy and Spain. PBMCs, B-cell-depleted T cells, or T cells provided the cDNA or gDNA that made up the material.

In its sample, this clone was seen a few times. Source study methods: Estimation of nucleated cell counts was performed using reference gene primer amplification. The repertoire was sequenced with immunoSEQ multiplex PCR; TCRdb's copy has only in-frame clones and lacks some. V, J and clone size are those of that table, while D and trimming were read from the DNA. The sample includes about 99,000 clones, 85% to 90% seen only once; the top ten take 3% to 3.5%. The CDR3 is 13 residues long. Germline lookup yields CDR1 SQVTM and CDR2 ANQGSEA. Deletions cut 6 bases from V and 8 bases from J, with 19 bases between.

Sequencing input: peripheral blood. The receptor's source is a human donor in a cohort sampled during active COVID-19. J is TRBJ1-2 and V is TRBV29-1; TRBD1 might be the D (6 bases). CDR3 sequence reads: CSVGTQGWEGYTF. CDR3 nucleotide sequence: TGCAGCGTAGGTACACAGGGCTGGGAAGGCTACACCTTC.